This T cell receptor (beta chain) was observed in a study of cytomegalovirus exposure and HLA in healthy donors. Regarding the study as a whole: An analysis done earlier found most TCR beta V segments productive about 87% or about 30% of the time.

With 60 Vbeta and 13 Jbeta primers, the PCR was carried out. Per the study methods: The authors later counted roughly 79 million unique TCR beta chains, roughly 10 million of them shared. Here immunoSEQ multiplex PCR was the method, and the copy in TCRdb shows in-frame clones only, minus some. V and J calls and clone size are as listed in that table; D and trimming were resolved from the DNA. This listing includes around 120,000 clones. In the case of this clone: Its antigen is still unknown.

V trimming: 3 bases; J trimming: 1 base; junction bases outside the gene matches: 8. The CDR3 length is 17 residues. Germline loops: CDR1 SNHLY, CDR2 FYNNEI. This chain links TRBV2 with TRBJ2-1; 8 nucleotides line up with TRBD2. The sample was PBMCs. This TCR was sampled from a man aged 18 to 35 in good health and CMV-seronegative. The CDR3 sequence: CASSDWGREVSYNEQFF. CDR3 DNA: TGTGCCAGCAGTGATTGGGGGCGGGAGGTATCCTACAATGAGCAGTTCTTC. The whole variable domain, remainder taken from reference TRBV2 and TRBJ2-1, is EPEVTQTPSHQVTQMGQEVILRCVPISNHLYFYWYRQILGQKVEFLVSFYNNEISEKSEIFDDQFSVERPDGSNFTLKIRSTKLEDSAMYFCASSDWGREVSYNEQFFGPGTRLTVL.